The 13 T cell receptor beta chains below come from one sample, sequenced in a study of T cells in pancreatic ductal adenocarcinoma. TCRdb's copy holds only in-frame clones and misses some; the assay was immunoSEQ multiplex PCR. The profile shows over 85,000 clones, about 96% of them singletons. No neoadjuvant therapy was given to the selected pancreatic ductal adenocarcinoma patients before their surgery. Sequenced material: PBMCs. The receptor set was obtained from a human donor with pancreatic ductal adenocarcinoma.

The J gene is TRBJ2-1, the V gene TRBV5-4, with TRBD2 identical over 7 bases. In germline, CDR1 is SGHNT, CDR2 YYREEE (reference sequence). The J segment lost 8 bases and the V segment lost 2 bases, leaving 4 bases of the junction unmatched. This CDR3 region has 13 residues. This chain's CDR3 is CASSFAGVDEQFF. The DNA for the CDR3 is TGTGCCAGCAGCTTTGCGGGAGTGGATGAGCAGTTCTTC. Using reference TRBV5-4 and TRBJ2-1 for the parts outside the CDR3, the full variable domain is ETGVTQSPTHLIKTRGQQVTLRCSSQSGHNTVSWYQQALGQGPQFIFQYYREEENGRGNFPPRFSGLQFPNYSSELNVNALELDDSALYLCASSFAGVDEQFFGPGTRLTVL.

The J gene is TRBJ2-7, the V gene TRBV6-5, with 10 bases identical to TRBD1. Trimming cost V 7 bases and J 3 bases; bases outside gene matches: 3. CDR1 and CDR2 (germline): MNHEY, SVGAGI. The CDR3 is 13 amino acids. The CDR3 sequence is CASKWTGGYEQYF. In DNA form, the CDR3 reads TGTGCCAGCAAATGGACAGGGGGCTACGAGCAGTACTTC.

The chain employs TRBV7-9 and TRBJ2-1; tentative D call: TRBD2 (6 bases). The CDR3 is 16 amino acids. V shed 5 bases and J shed 0 bases, with 14 bases lying between them. The germline V gene has CDR1 SEHNR and CDR2 FQNEAQ (reference sequence). The CDR3 nucleotides read TGTGCCAGCAGCCCGAGGGACTCCAGCTCCTACAATGAGCAGTTCTTC. Translation: CASSPRDSSSYNEQFF. Filled out from reference TRBV7-9 and TRBJ2-1, the complete variable domain reads DTGVSQNPRHKITKRGQNVTFRCDPISEHNRLYWYRQTLGQGPEFLTYFQNEAQLEKSRLLSDRFSAERPKGSFSTLEIQRTEQGDSAMYLCASSPRDSSSYNEQFFGPGTRLTVL.

This clone was picked up one time. The rearrangement links TRBV10-3 to TRBJ2-7, with D perhaps TRBD2 (5 bases). V lost 3 bases and J 6 bases, leaving 12 bases between the germline ends. Germline assignment: CDR1 ENHRY and CDR2 SYGVKD. The CDR3 length is 13 residues. CDR3 residues: CAISEGRRSEQYF. In nucleotides, the CDR3 is TGTGCCATCAGTGAAGGACGGAGGTCCGAGCAGTACTTC.

The chain carries TRBV29-1 and TRBJ1-4, with 10 bases fitting TRBD1. This CDR3 contains 13 residues. Per the germline V gene, CDR1 is SQVTM and CDR2 is ANQGSEA. J was trimmed by 6 bases and V by 7 bases; bases with no gene match: 5. The CDR3 protein is CSATGTGDEKLFF. In DNA form, the CDR3 reads TGCAGCGCCACCGGGACAGGGGATGAAAAACTGTTTTTT.

V gene TRBV5-6 combines with J gene TRBJ2-2, with no clear D. V was shortened by 4 bases and J by 7 bases, with 14 bases between the two germline ends. The CDR3 is 14 amino acids. CDR1 and CDR2 from the germline V gene are SGHDT and YYEEEE. In DNA, the CDR3 is TGTGCCAGCAGCCTACTTGCTTCGAACGGGGAGCTGTTTTTT. Amino acid sequence: CASSLLASNGELFF.

J is TRBJ1-3 and V is TRBV2; 7 bases are a match to TRBD1. The CDR3 runs 16 residues. Losses at the gene ends were 6 bases for V and 0 bases for J; bases not matched to a gene: 8. The germline gives CDR1 SNHLY, CDR2 FYNNEI. This CDR3 is CASSPWTGLSGNTIYF. The CDR3 DNA follows: TGTGCCAGCAGCCCATGGACAGGACTCTCTGGAAACACCATATATTTT.

This clone was seen a single time. This CDR3 is CASSQTGGVKGYTF. DNA of the CDR3: TGCGCCAGCAGCCAAACAGGGGGAGTTAAGGGCTACACCTTC. The chain joins TRBV4-3 to TRBJ1-2; TRBD1 matches at 8 bases. Germline lookup yields CDR1 LGHNA and CDR2 YSLEER. The trim removed 2 bases at V and 8 bases at J, leaving 7 bases unmatched. The CDR3 extends over 14 amino acids.

The rearrangement joins TRBV18 to TRBJ2-1, with D tentatively TRBD2 (5 bases). Germline values: CDR1 KGHSH, CDR2 LQKENI. V lost 3 bases and J 4 bases, leaving 10 bases between the germline ends. This CDR3 is built from 14 residues. DNA for the CDR3: TGTGCCAGCTCACCCTTTGGAGGTTACAATGAGCAGTTCTTC. This gives the protein CASSPFGGYNEQFF.

The V and J genes are TRBV6-5 and TRBJ2-7, with TRBD2 matching over 9 bases. CDR3 size: 15 residues. Germline CDR1 reads MNHEY; CDR2 reads SVGAGI. V was clipped by 2 bases and J by 1 base; unmatched bases: 3. The chain's CDR3 is CASSYEAGGSYEQYF. The DNA of the CDR3 is TGTGCCAGCAGTTACGAAGCGGGAGGATCCTACGAGCAGTACTTC.

This clone occurred once. V usage is TRBV7-2 and J usage is TRBJ2-3, with D tentatively TRBD2 (5 bases). Germline V lookup: CDR1 SGHTA, CDR2 FQGNSA. The length of the CDR3 is 13 residues. Trimming shortened V by 5 bases and J by 5 bases, and 11 bases separated the two germline ends. Written as DNA, the CDR3 is TGTGCCAGCAGCCTAGAAGAGGGAGATACGCAGTATTTT. It yields the protein CASSLEEGDTQYF.

The chain joins TRBV19 to TRBJ2-1; a possible D gene is TRBD2 (6 bases). This CDR3 spans 12 amino acids. CDR1 and CDR2 from the germline V gene are LNHDA and SQIVND (reference sequence). V was shortened by 8 bases and J by 10 bases, with 15 bases between the two germline ends. This CDR3 is CASLSGNFEQFF. CDR3 DNA: TGTGCCAGTCTTAGCGGAAACTTCGAGCAGTTCTTC.

This chain uses TRBV7-3 with TRBJ1-4; 9 bases agree with TRBD1. This CDR3 region has 17 residues. CDR1 SGHTA and CDR2 FQGTGA come from the germline V gene. V trimming: 4 bases; J trimming: 4 bases; junction bases outside the gene matches: 10. DNA for the CDR3: TGTGCCAGCAGCTCTCGACAGGGGGGCGCCGGTAATGAAAAACTGTTTTTT. Encoded protein: CASSSRQGGAGNEKLFF.